A single sample gave rise to the 27 T cell receptor beta chains below, sequenced in a study of blood T cell repertoires in COVID-19. Libraries were prepared by immunoSEQ multiplex PCR; TCRdb keeps only in-frame clonotypes and omits some of them. The sample holds under 50,000 clones, just over 90% seen once. The sample consisted of peripheral blood. These receptors originate from a man aged 55 to 70 with COVID-19, enrolled during active disease.

The chain combines TRBV6-6 with TRBJ1-5, with D maybe TRBD1 (5 bases). CDR1 and CDR2 (germline): MNHNY, SVGAGI (reference sequence). The V and J ends lost 2 bases and 4 bases respectively, with 12 bases between them. The CDR3 is made up of 15 amino acids. DNA for the CDR3: TGTGCCAGCAGTTACCGTTCCGGGGGAAATCAGCCCCAGCATTTT. Its protein is CASSYRSGGNQPQHF.

The chain has TRBV5-4 and TRBJ1-6, with D unresolved. Germline CDR1 reads SGHNT; CDR2 reads YYREEE (reference sequence). The CDR3 is made up of 16 amino acids. V lost 0 bases, J lost 3 bases, and 10 bases lay in between. In DNA, the CDR3 is TGTGCCAGCAGCTTGGGGTCCAGTGTCTATAATTCACCCCTCCACTTT. Residues: CASSLGSSVYNSPLHF. The full variable domain, with the rest looked up from reference TRBV5-4 and TRBJ1-6, is ETGVTQSPTHLIKTRGQQVTLRCSSQSGHNTVSWYQQALGQGPQFIFQYYREEENGRGNFPPRFSGLQFPNYSSELNVNALELDDSALYLCASSLGSSVYNSPLHFGNGTRLTVT.

The rearrangement links TRBV6-4 to TRBJ2-1; 10 nucleotides agree with TRBD2. Germline lookup yields CDR1 MRHNA and CDR2 SNTAGT. The CDR3 is 14 residues long. V shed 3 bases, J shed 9 bases, and the junction held 5 bases outside the gene matches. CDR3 coding DNA: TGTGCCAGCAGTGAGAATAGCGGGAGGAGTGAGCAGTTCTTC. Translating gives CASSENSGRSEQFF.

This clone was seen just once. The chain employs TRBV4-1 and TRBJ1-2; D uncertain. V was cut by 1 base and J by 6 bases, with 12 bases left in between. Germline V CDR1 and CDR2: MGHRA, YSYEKL. CDR3 length equals 14 residues. CDR3 sequence: CASSQVVGSDGYTF. In DNA, the CDR3 is TGCGCCAGCAGCCAAGTGGTCGGGTCGGATGGCTACACCTTC.

V usage is TRBV7-2 and J usage is TRBJ1-2; the D gene is possibly TRBD1 (5 bases). CDR3 size: 14 residues. Germline V CDR1 and CDR2: SGHTA, FQGNSA. Trimming took 1 base from V and 4 from J, leaving 10 bases between them. For the CDR3, the DNA is TGTGCCAGCAGCTTAGTTCAGGGAACCTATGGCTACACCTTC. Translated: CASSLVQGTYGYTF.

This chain connects TRBV15 to TRBJ2-1; tentative D call: TRBD2 (7 bases). The CDR3 runs to 19 residues. V was trimmed by 0 bases and J by 6 bases, leaving 24 bases between them. From germline, CDR1 is LNHNV and CDR2 YYDKDF (reference sequence). CDR3 sequence (DNA): TGTGCCACCAGCAGAGATCGAGGGGGGAGGTCTAGCGGCTCCAATGAGCAGTTCTTC. Translating it yields CATSRDRGGRSSGSNEQFF.

This rearrangement joins TRBV7-9 to TRBJ1-2; D not resolved. CDR1 SEHNR and CDR2 FQNEAQ come from the germline V gene (reference sequence). V dropped 4 bases and J dropped 7 bases, with 13 bases sitting between them. The CDR3 length is 13 residues. The CDR3 spells CASSSDIGLGYTF. In nucleotides, the CDR3 is TGTGCCAGCAGCTCCGACATTGGACTTGGCTACACCTTC.

This rearrangement joins TRBV6-2 or TRBV6-3 to TRBJ2-7, with 11 bases aligning to TRBD2. The J segment lost 1 base and the V segment lost 0 bases, leaving 5 bases of the junction unmatched. Germline CDR1 MNHEY, CDR2 SVGEGT. The CDR3 covers 17 residues. CDR3 loop: CASSYSLAGGSSYEQYF. CDR3 in DNA: TGTGCCAGCAGTTACTCGCTAGCGGGGGGCTCATCCTACGAGCAGTACTTC.

V and J are TRBV30 and TRBJ1-5, with 11 bases matching TRBD1. In germline, CDR1 is GTSNPN, CDR2 SVGIG (reference sequence). CDR3 length equals 15 residues. J gave up 2 bases and V 1 base, and 1 base lay outside the gene matches. CDR3 nucleotides: TGTGCCTGGAGTGAGGGACAGGGGGGCAATCAGCCCCAGCATTTT. Encoded protein: CAWSEGQGGNQPQHF.

The V gene is TRBV18, the J gene TRBJ1-1, with TRBD1 identical over 7 bases. The CDR3 has 14 amino acids. V was clipped by 2 bases and J by 5 bases; unmatched bases: 5. Germline CDR1 and CDR2: KGHSH and LQKENI. CDR3 nucleotide sequence: TGTGCCAGCTCACCAGGCAGGGGGATTACTGAAGCTTTCTTT. Translation gives CASSPGRGITEAFF.

This chain links TRBV28 with TRBJ1-4, with D possibly TRBD1 on 6 matching bases. Germline lookup yields CDR1 MDHEN and CDR2 SYDVKM. The length of the CDR3 is 18 residues. The V end lost 1 base, the J end lost 7 bases, and 22 bases lay between the germline ends. Here the CDR3 DNA reads TGTGCCAGCAGTTTATCCCTCGGGGGGGTACAGGGTGTTGAAAAACTGTTTTTT. As protein: CASSLSLGGVQGVEKLFF.

CDR3 coding DNA: TGTGCCAGCAGCCAAGATCACGGACAGGGGGCTGGGGCCAACGTCCTGACTTTC. Translated: CASSQDHGQGAGANVLTF. This chain links TRBV3-1 (or the pseudogene TRBV3-2) with TRBJ2-6; 10 nucleotides align to TRBD1. CDR1 is LGHDT, CDR2 YNNKEL, per germline (reference sequence). The CDR3 totals 18 residues. V was clipped by 0 bases and J by 2 bases; unmatched bases: 4.

The chain is built from TRBV7-9 and TRBJ1-1; possible D gene TRBD1, 6 bases. CDR1 and CDR2 (germline): SEHNR, FQNEAQ (reference sequence). CDR3 length: 14 residues. V lost 5 bases and J 1 base, leaving 11 bases between the germline ends. CDR3 region: CASSPPTGNTEAFF. The CDR3 DNA follows: TGTGCCAGCAGCCCCCCGACAGGGAACACTGAAGCTTTCTTT.

This rearrangement joins TRBV9 to TRBJ2-1; 8 nucleotides match TRBD2. The germline gives CDR1 SGDLS, CDR2 YYNGEE. There are 15 residues in the CDR3. V was clipped by 1 base and J by 8 bases; unmatched bases: 8. CDR3 sequence: CASSVTSLAGYEQFF. CDR3 sequence (DNA): TGTGCCAGCAGCGTAACCTCCCTAGCGGGCTATGAGCAGTTCTTC.

The CDR3 DNA follows: TGTGCCAGCAGCTTGGTTCAGGTACCTAGCACAGATACGCAGTATTTT. Translation: CASSLVQVPSTDTQYF. The rearrangement joins TRBV5-5 to TRBJ2-3; no clear D gene. The CDR3 consists of 16 residues. Germline CDR1 is SGHKS and CDR2 is YYEKEE (reference sequence). The ends were cut back, 0 bases at V and 0 bases at J, with 11 bases in the middle. The complete variable domain, with remaining parts taken from reference TRBV5-5 and TRBJ2-3, reads DAGVTQSPTHLIKTRGQQVTLRCSPISGHKSVSWYQQVLGQGPQFIFQYYEKEERGRGNFPDRFSARQFPNYSSELNVNALLLGDSALYLCASSLVQVPSTDTQYFGPGTRLTVL.

The V call is TRBV2, the J call TRBJ1-1, with D possibly TRBD1 on 6 matching bases. CDR1 is SNHLY, CDR2 FYNNEI, per germline. V gave up 8 bases and J gave up 5 bases, with 12 bases separating them. The CDR3 is made up of 12 amino acids. In DNA form, the CDR3 reads TGTGCCAGCGCGCCGCAGGGGACTGAAGCTTTCTTT. It yields the protein CASAPQGTEAFF. Together with reference TRBV2 and TRBJ1-1, the CDR3 gives the full variable domain: EPEVTQTPSHQVTQMGQEVILRCVPISNHLYFYWYRQILGQKVEFLVSFYNNEISEKSEIFDDQFSVERPDGSNFTLKIRSTKLEDSAMYFCASAPQGTEAFFGQGTRLTVV.

The chain is built from TRBV3-1 (or the pseudogene TRBV3-2) and TRBJ2-5, with 14 bases lining up with TRBD2. This CDR3 is 18 amino acids long. Unmatched junction bases numbered 10, after V lost 2 bases and J lost 5 bases. Germline values: CDR1 LGHDT, CDR2 YNNKEL (reference sequence). CDR3 loop: CASSQHPGLAGDWETQYF. The DNA for the CDR3 is TGTGCCAGCAGCCAACATCCGGGACTAGCGGGAGATTGGGAGACCCAGTACTTC.

V and J are TRBV5-1 and TRBJ2-7, with TRBD2 matching 7 bases. Trimming at V came to 0 bases and at J to 0 bases, leaving 0 bases not matched to a gene. In germline, CDR1 is SGHRS, CDR2 YFSETQ. This CDR3 has 14 residues. The CDR3 DNA follows: TGCGCCAGCAGCTTGGTAGCGGGCTCCTACGAGCAGTACTTC. Amino acid sequence: CASSLVAGSYEQYF.

CDR3 loop: CASPPSGDYEQYF. CDR3 coding DNA: TGTGCCAGTCCCCCCAGCGGGGACTACGAGCAGTACTTC. The chain couples TRBV9 to TRBJ2-7; 7 bases are a match to TRBD2. Germline CDR1 is SGDLS and CDR2 is YYNGEE. The CDR3 totals 13 residues. J lost 3 bases, V lost 8 bases, and 8 bases had no gene match. Variable domain in full (rest from reference TRBV9 and TRBJ2-7): DSGVTQTPKHLITATGQRVTLRCSPRSGDLSVYWYQQSLDQGLQFLIQYYNGEERAKGNILERFSAQQFPDLHSELNLSSLELGDSALYFCASPPSGDYEQYFGPGTRLTVT.

J is TRBJ1-6 and V is TRBV2; D is possibly TRBD1 (5 bases). Trimming left V 2 bases short and J 6 bases short, with 14 bases between. The germline V gene encodes CDR1 SNHLY and CDR2 FYNNEI. The CDR3 has 16 residues. CDR3 residues: CASSELSGRVNSPLHF. In nucleotides, the CDR3 is TGTGCCAGCAGTGAATTATCAGGGCGAGTTAATTCACCCCTCCACTTT.

CDR3 DNA: TGTGCCAGCAGCCAAGGGAGGACGCAGTACTTC. It specifies CASSQGRTQYF. The chain couples TRBV11-2 to TRBJ2-7; D possibly corresponds to TRBD2 (6 bases). Trimming cost V 5 bases and J 9 bases, with 11 bases left between them. Germline lookup yields CDR1 SGHAT and CDR2 FQNNGV. The CDR3 totals 11 residues.

A single count supports this clone. The rearrangement uses TRBV9 and TRBJ2-1, with D tentatively TRBD2 (6 bases). Trimming shortened V by 2 bases and J by 7 bases, and 19 bases separated the two germline ends. Germline CDR1 is SGDLS and CDR2 is YYNGEE. The CDR3 has 16 amino acids. The CDR3 loop reads CASSVGGRWVKNEQFF. The CDR3 bases are TGTGCCAGCAGCGTTGGGGGGAGGTGGGTTAAAAATGAGCAGTTCTTC.

This clone has just a few counts. The chain employs TRBV6-5 and TRBJ2-7, with 8 nucleotides matching TRBD1. Per germline, CDR1 MNHEY and CDR2 SVGAGI. V dropped 6 bases and J dropped 4; count of bases not matched to a gene: 11. This CDR3 has 15 residues. CDR3 nucleotides: TGTGCCAGCAGCCCGGACGCAGGGGGCGTTTACGAGCAGTACTTC. Protein sequence: CASSPDAGGVYEQYF.

The chain carries TRBV3-1 (or the pseudogene TRBV3-2) and TRBJ1-2; D is undetermined. Germline loops: CDR1 LGHDT, CDR2 YNNKEL (reference sequence). Trimming stripped 1 base from V and 5 bases from J, with 8 bases between. This CDR3 has 13 amino acids. CDR3 protein: CASSQVGRYGYTF. As DNA, the CDR3 is TGTGCCAGCAGCCAAGTCGGGAGGTATGGCTACACCTTC.

J is TRBJ1-2 and V is TRBV19, with TRBD1 matching 9 bases. Per germline, CDR1 LNHDA and CDR2 SQIVND (reference sequence). V shed 5 bases and J 4 bases; nucleotides not matched to a gene: 8. The CDR3 length is 15 residues. CDR3 amino acids: CASSSQSTGGYGYTF. The CDR3 DNA reads as TGTGCCAGTAGTTCTCAATCGACAGGGGGCTATGGCTACACCTTC.

The J gene is TRBJ2-1, the V gene TRBV19; TRBD1 might be the D (7 bases). The V and J ends lost 3 bases and 7 bases respectively, with 16 bases between them. Germline assignment: CDR1 LNHDA and CDR2 SQIVND (reference sequence). The CDR3 totals 15 residues. The CDR3 bases are TGTGCCAGTAGTATGAGCCAGGGGGGACGAAATGAGCAGTTCTTC. Translated: CASSMSQGGRNEQFF.

This clone was seen a single time. This sequence joins TRBV6-6 and TRBJ1-2, with a weak D call TRBD1 (6 bases). Germline V lookup: CDR1 MNHNY, CDR2 SVGAGI (reference sequence). The CDR3 has 14 amino acids. Trimming left V 6 bases short and J 2 bases short, with 13 bases between. CDR3 in DNA: TGTGCCAGCAGAGGGGGGGAAGTCAACTATGGCTACACCTTC. Protein product: CASRGGEVNYGYTF.